A single sample is the source of the 32 T cell receptor beta chains below, sequenced in a study of blood T cell repertoires in COVID-19. Generated by immunoSEQ multiplex PCR, the TCRdb table keeps only in-frame clones and is missing some. The data hold about 150,000 clones, with over 75% observed a single time. Sequencing was performed on peripheral blood. The receptor source for this set is a man aged 55 to 70 with active or convalescent COVID-19.

V is TRBV13 and J is TRBJ2-7; D remains unclear. Germline V CDR1 and CDR2: PRHDT, FYEKMQ (reference sequence). Between the trimmed V and J ends, which lost 8 bases and 5 bases, there was a span of 19 bases. There are 14 residues in the CDR3. The CDR3 nucleotides are TGTGCCAGCCGACCCGGAGTAGCTGTCCACGAGCAGTACTTC. This translates into CASRPGVAVHEQYF.

The chain couples TRBV24-1 to TRBJ2-5, with 8 bases matching TRBD1. The V gene's germline CDR1 is KGHDR and CDR2 SFDVKD. Trimming cost V 4 bases and J 7 bases; bases outside gene matches: 7. This CDR3 comprises 14 residues. CDR3 sequence (DNA): TGTGCCACCAGTGAGACAGGGGTCTCAGGGACCCAGTACTTC. Residues: CATSETGVSGTQYF.

For the CDR3, the DNA is TGTGCCACCCCAAGATTAGAGAGCGAGCAGTACTTC. It encodes CATPRLESEQYF. The V and J genes are TRBV19 and TRBJ2-7; D unclear. The ends were cut back, 10 bases at V and 6 bases at J, with 16 bases in the middle. This CDR3 has 12 amino acids. CDR1 is LNHDA and CDR2 is SQIVND in the germline V gene (reference sequence).

The V and J genes are TRBV5-4 and TRBJ2-2, with D maybe TRBD2 (6 bases). Trimming left V 0 bases short and J 8 bases short, with 11 bases between. There are 14 residues in the CDR3. Germline CDR1 and CDR2: SGHNT and YYREEE (reference sequence). DNA of the CDR3: TGTGCCAGCAGCTTGGCTGCGGGATCAGGGGAGCTGTTTTTT. It codes for CASSLAAGSGELFF.

V usage is TRBV28 and J usage is TRBJ1-4; TRBD1 matches 7 bases. J gave up 6 bases and V 4 bases, and 11 bases lay outside the gene matches. Germline V gives CDR1 MDHEN, CDR2 SYDVKM. The CDR3 is made up of 16 amino acids. CDR3 protein: CASSSRAGRGDEKLFF. DNA for the CDR3: TGTGCCAGCAGTTCCAGGGCGGGCAGGGGGGATGAAAAACTGTTTTTT. Looking up the rest from reference TRBV28 and TRBJ1-4 gives the full variable domain: DVKVTQSSRYLVKRTGEKVFLECVQDMDHENMFWYRQDPGLGLRLIYFSYDVKMKEKGDIPEGYSVSREKKERFSLILESASTNQTSMYLCASSSRAGRGDEKLFFGSGTQLSVL.

This chain uses TRBV24-1 with TRBJ1-5; D possibly corresponds to TRBD1 (6 bases). This CDR3 region has 13 residues. From germline, CDR1 is KGHDR and CDR2 SFDVKD. Deletions cut 7 bases from V and 7 bases from J, with 13 bases between. The CDR3, as DNA: TGTGCCACCAGCGAACAGGGAAAACAGCCCCAGCATTTT. Its translation is CATSEQGKQPQHF.

CDR3 DNA sequence: TGCGCCAGCAGCCAAAGTTATCAGGACGAGCAGTACTTC. Residues: CASSQSYQDEQYF. This chain links TRBV4-3 with TRBJ2-7; no definite D call. This CDR3 has 13 amino acids. V lost 2 bases and J lost 5, with 10 bases in between. Germline V gives CDR1 LGHNA, CDR2 YSLEER.

The chain links TRBV7-9 to TRBJ1-1; D unresolved. Germline V gives CDR1 SEHNR, CDR2 FQNEAQ (reference sequence). The CDR3 has 13 residues. V lost 1 base to trimming and J lost 8 bases, with 11 bases between them. CDR3 region: CASSLGAQSEAFF. The CDR3 nucleotides read TGTGCCAGCAGCTTAGGGGCGCAGTCCGAAGCTTTCTTT.

This rearrangement joins TRBV6-5 to TRBJ2-2; 10 positions agree with TRBD2. The CDR3 spans 12 residues. Losses at the gene ends were 10 bases for V and 6 bases for J; bases not matched to a gene: 2. In germline, CDR1 is MNHEY, CDR2 SVGAGI. The CDR3 loop reads CATGLAAGELFF. As DNA, the CDR3 is TGTGCCACCGGACTAGCGGCCGGGGAGCTGTTTTTT.

The genes are TRBV30 and TRBJ2-1; 8 bases match TRBD2. Germline CDR1 GTSNPN, CDR2 SVGIG (reference sequence). Unmatched junction bases numbered 3, after V lost 7 bases and J lost 7 bases. The CDR3 sequence is 11 residues long. In nucleotides, the CDR3 is TGTGCCTACGGGACTAGAAATGAGCAGTTCTTC. This sequence encodes CAYGTRNEQFF.

This clone was seen more than once but under ten times. The gene calls are TRBV5-4 and TRBJ2-1; 8 bases line up with TRBD2. V was clipped by 0 bases and J by 3 bases; unmatched bases: 2. This CDR3 has 15 residues. From germline, CDR1 is SGHNT and CDR2 YYREEE (reference sequence). CDR3 loop: CASSLGRGGYNEQFF. The CDR3 DNA reads as TGTGCCAGCAGCTTGGGCCGGGGGGGCTACAATGAGCAGTTCTTC.

The genes are TRBV23-1 and TRBJ2-7; 8 bases agree with TRBD2. TRBV23-1 is an ORF, and what it does is uncertain. Germline trimming cut 8 bases from V and 9 bases from J; bases unmatched to any gene: 15. CDR3 length equals 14 residues. In DNA, the CDR3 is TGCGCCAGCGGATTAGCGGGGAAAGTCTTTGGGCAGTACTTC. Translated: CASGLAGKVFGQYF.

V gene TRBV27 combines with J gene TRBJ2-2, with 9 positions matching TRBD2. Germline CDR1 and CDR2: MNHEY and SMNVEV (reference sequence). CDR3 length equals 16 residues. The V and J ends lost 6 bases and 3 bases, in that order; junction bases with no gene match: 8. CDR3 region: CASRPQTSGYTGELFF. CDR3 sequence (DNA): TGTGCCAGCAGGCCGCAGACTAGCGGATACACCGGGGAGCTGTTTTTT.

This clone was detected ten times or more. The chain has TRBV7-8 and TRBJ1-5, with 8 bases identical to TRBD1. Per the germline V gene, CDR1 is SGHVS and CDR2 is FQNEAQ. The CDR3 is 15 residues long. The J segment lost 4 bases and the V segment lost 5 bases, leaving 7 bases of the junction unmatched. CDR3 DNA: TGTGCCAGCAGCGCGGGACAGGCTTTAAATCAGCCCCAGCATTTT. This translates into CASSAGQALNQPQHF.

The CDR3 bases are TGTGCCAGTAGTTCACTAGCGGTCACAGATACGCAGTATTTT. The encoded protein is CASSSLAVTDTQYF. The chain links TRBV19 to TRBJ2-3, with 8 bases fitting TRBD2. The junction had 3 bases not matched to a gene; V was cut back by 5 bases and J by 2 bases. Germline V lookup: CDR1 LNHDA, CDR2 SQIVND (reference sequence). This CDR3 is built from 14 residues.

This clone appeared a few times. The rearrangement links TRBV19 to TRBJ2-7; the match to TRBD2 covers 9 bases. Germline V gene lookup returns CDR1 LNHDA and CDR2 SQIVND (reference sequence). V lost 5 bases and J lost 0; bases outside the gene matches: 8. The CDR3 spans 16 residues. CDR3: CASSSEQTSGSYEQYF. The CDR3 bases are TGTGCCAGTAGTTCGGAGCAGACTAGCGGCTCCTACGAGCAGTACTTC.

A remark on this clone: One junction end does not reproduce the germline sequence, and a read error may be involved. V and J are TRBV18 and TRBJ1-1; no firm D call. The CDR3 is made up of 15 amino acids. CDR1 is KGHSH and CDR2 is LQKENI in the germline V gene. CDR3 in amino acids: CASSPPGVANTEAFF. CDR3 nucleotides: TGTGCCAGCTCCCCACCCGGGGTAGCGAACACTGAAGCTTTCTTT.

This chain links TRBV5-4 with TRBJ2-1; D not resolved. The CDR3 has 13 amino acids. Germline assignment: CDR1 SGHNT and CDR2 YYREEE (reference sequence). With 4 bases removed from V and 4 bases from J, the gap between germline ends came to 9 bases. This CDR3 is CASSMDGYNEQFF. The CDR3 DNA sequence: TGTGCCAGCAGCATGGACGGGTACAATGAGCAGTTCTTC.

The genes are TRBV29-1 and TRBJ2-2; 10 positions match TRBD1. This CDR3 region has 17 residues. Unmatched junction bases numbered 12, after V lost 2 bases and J lost 6 bases. The germline V gene encodes CDR1 SQVTM and CDR2 ANQGSEA. CDR3 in amino acids: CSVEWGMTGTGAGELFF. The CDR3 DNA reads as TGCAGCGTTGAATGGGGAATGACCGGGACAGGGGCCGGGGAGCTGTTTTTT.

Only a few counts were recorded for this clone. V usage is TRBV5-1 and J usage is TRBJ1-3; the D is unclear. Germline CDR1 SGHRS, CDR2 YFSETQ. CDR3 length: 14 amino acids. V lost 6 bases and J 4 bases, leaving 14 bases between the germline ends. CDR3 nucleotide sequence: TGCGCCAGCACCTCCTCGGGGTGGGGAAACACCATATATTTT. Protein sequence: CASTSSGWGNTIYF.

The V call is TRBV5-1, the J call TRBJ2-7; TRBD1 aligns across 11 bases. J lost 3 bases, V lost 0 bases, and 2 bases had no gene match. Germline V gives CDR1 SGHRS, CDR2 YFSETQ. This CDR3 comprises 15 residues. CDR3 loop: CASSLEGTGGYEQYF. The DNA for the CDR3 is TGCGCCAGCAGCTTGGAGGGGACAGGGGGCTACGAGCAGTACTTC. Variable domain in full (rest from reference TRBV5-1 and TRBJ2-7): KAGVTQTPRYLIKTRGQQVTLSCSPISGHRSVSWYQQTPGQGLQFLFEYFSETQRNKGNFPGRFSGRQFSNSRSEMNVSTLELGDSALYLCASSLEGTGGYEQYFGPGTRLTVT.

The V gene is TRBV24-1, the J gene TRBJ2-1, with 14 positions matching TRBD2. CDR1 and CDR2 (germline): KGHDR, SFDVKD. This CDR3 is built from 15 residues. J gave up 8 bases and V 6 bases, and 5 bases lay outside the gene matches. CDR3: CATSRPGLAGDEQFF. The CDR3, as DNA: TGTGCCACCAGTCGACCGGGACTAGCGGGAGATGAGCAGTTCTTC.

The chain links TRBV11-2 to TRBJ2-2; 7 bases line up with TRBD2. The CDR3 sequence is 15 residues long. From germline, CDR1 is SGHAT and CDR2 FQNNGV. CDR3 loop: CASLGGSSVAGELFF. CDR3 sequence (DNA): TGTGCTTCTCTCGGCGGGAGTTCTGTGGCCGGGGAGCTGTTTTTT.

V and J are TRBV18 and TRBJ2-7, with D possibly being TRBD2 (5 bases). Trimming took 2 bases from V and 3 from J, leaving 8 bases between them. The germline V gene encodes CDR1 KGHSH and CDR2 LQKENI. This CDR3 contains 13 residues. The CDR3 DNA follows: TGTGCCAGCTCACCAGCCGGACTCTACGAGCAGTACTTC. Amino acids: CASSPAGLYEQYF.

The sample holds a few counts of this clone. The chain employs TRBV28 and TRBJ2-5, with 7 bases aligning to TRBD1. This CDR3 comprises 12 residues. Germline trimming cut 4 bases from V and 4 bases from J; bases unmatched to any gene: 0. From germline, CDR1 is MDHEN and CDR2 SYDVKM. As DNA, the CDR3 is TGTGCCAGCAGTTCAGGGGGAGAGACCCAGTACTTC. This translates into CASSSGGETQYF.

The gene calls are TRBV7-9 and TRBJ2-5, with 8 bases identical to TRBD2. After removal of 3 bases from V and 5 bases from J, the junction contained 11 bases not matched to a gene. The CDR3 consists of 16 residues. Germline CDR1 is SEHNR and CDR2 is FQNEAQ (reference sequence). The CDR3: CASSFRGGDWMETQYF. The CDR3 DNA reads TGTGCCAGCAGCTTCCGGGGGGGCGACTGGATGGAGACCCAGTACTTC.

This clone was counted a few times. The chain links TRBV7-2 to TRBJ1-4, with D hard to call. Trimming stripped 9 bases from V and 0 bases from J, with 11 bases between. The CDR3 is 14 amino acids. The germline gives CDR1 SGHTA, CDR2 FQGNSA. CDR3 protein: CASKEEPTNEKLFF. CDR3 coding DNA: TGTGCCAGTAAGGAGGAGCCAACTAATGAAAAACTGTTTTTT.

V and J are TRBV20-1 and TRBJ2-3, with D possibly TRBD1 on 5 matching bases. This CDR3 comprises 11 residues. Germline loops: CDR1 DFQATT, CDR2 SNEGSKA (reference sequence). Trimming removed 5 bases from V and 5 bases from J, with 8 bases in between. The CDR3 DNA follows: TGCAGTGCTGGGGCCGGAGATACGCAGTATTTT. Translation: CSAGAGDTQYF.

The CDR3 region is CASSPRRRAGNNNEQFF. The DNA for the CDR3 is TGTGCCAGCAGTCCCCGGCGGAGGGCAGGCAATAACAATGAGCAGTTCTTC. This sequence joins TRBV28 and TRBJ2-1; D is perhaps TRBD2 (6 bases). V lost 5 bases to trimming and J lost 5 bases, with 22 bases between them. The CDR3 runs 17 residues. Germline CDR1 reads MDHEN; CDR2 reads SYDVKM.

The chain carries TRBV6-4 and TRBJ2-2, with D possibly matching TRBD2 (5 bases). The germline V gene has CDR1 MRHNA and CDR2 SNTAGT. The CDR3 extends over 16 amino acids. Trimming pared 5 bases from V and 3 bases from J, leaving 16 bases between. The CDR3 coding sequence is TGTGCCAGCAGTTACACGCCTAGCAGAGACACCGGGGAGCTGTTTTTT. Protein: CASSYTPSRDTGELFF.

The chain carries TRBV21-1 and TRBJ2-2; the listed D gene, TRBD1, was not tested against the DNA. TRBV21-1 is an annotated pseudogene. This CDR3 comprises 15 residues. CDR3 DNA: TGTGCCAGCAGCAAAGGGACAGGGGACACCGGGGAGCTGTTTTTT. This codes for CASSKGTGDTGELFF.

The V call is TRBV6-5, the J call TRBJ2-7; 7 bases align to TRBD1. Germline V CDR1 and CDR2: MNHEY, SVGAGI. V lost 6 bases and J lost 4; bases outside the gene matches: 6. The CDR3 runs 13 residues. The CDR3 protein is CASRIQGEYEQYF. CDR3 coding DNA: TGTGCCAGCAGGATCCAGGGGGAATACGAGCAGTACTTC.